This entry is about one T cell receptor beta chain. What this receptor recognizes is not known. No much larger clonotype is one base removed from it; base qualities were not supplied. Trimming takes 1 base from V and 2 bases from J, and the germline ends sit 15 bases apart. Taken from the germline V gene, the CDR1 and CDR2 loops are SGHRS and YFSETQ. The CDR3 contains 16 residues, cysteine and phenylalanine counted. CDR3 DNA only is kept here, 48 bases in frame from base 1. The data originate from a study of blood T cell repertoires in COVID-19 (dated by TCRdb to between 2020 and 2021). Concerning the study at large: Collaborator samples came from the United States, Italy and Spain and covered acute and convalescent phases of COVID-19. The dataset comprised deeply sampled blood TCRbeta repertoires from subjects exposed to, actively infected with, or recovered from COVID-19. A freely available public database, intended as a resource for researchers studying the immune response to SARS-CoV-2, is where the repertoires were released. The prospective study material was composed of cDNA or gDNA derived from T cells, B-cell-depleted T cells, or PBMCs. Where available, HLA class I and class II types were obtained from metadata supplied by the sample provider rather than from assay-based typing. A de-identified subject ID, COVID-19 status, age in years and sex were almost always included in the sample metadata. The samples were drawn from two sources: the first 160 participants of the ongoing ImmuneRACE study, and 1,200 or so subjects contributed by 6 global collaborators. Study-level results and caveats: How much clinical and demographic metadata was included differed by source and by participant, and the metadata was provided uncurated.

In the prospective study, participants were roughly 18 to 89 years old, resided in fewer than 25 geographic areas of the United States, and were enrolled through a virtual design. To assign participants to cohorts, the prospective study relied on clinical history that participants themselves reported in a screening survey and a study questionnaire. Exposed participants had been in contact with someone with a PCR-confirmed or clinician-diagnosed COVID-19 case within 2 weeks of study entry. In the prospective study, whole blood, serum and a nasopharyngeal or oropharyngeal swab were collected from each participant by mobile phlebotomists. Prospective study participants could optionally give additional blood draws and questionnaires over a roughly 2-month period. Prospective study blood samples were shipped either frozen or at room temperature before DNA extraction. TCRbeta CDR3 regions were amplified from genomic DNA using the immunoSEQ Assay, a bias-controlled multiplex PCR. The paper's processing steps were these. Nucleated cell counts per sample were estimated from amplification of reference gene primers within the assay. To quantify the absolute abundance of each unique TCRbeta CDR3 rearrangement, sequence reads were collapsed and filtered. For each sample, productive Simpson clonality was calculated as the square root of Simpson's diversity index over productive rearrangements. The clones in this table, taken by TCRdb from immuneACCESS, are in-frame only. Not every clone is retained; where verified, under half of the shortfall comes from an unresolved V gene, and the cause of the rest is unknown. That table supplies the V and J calls and clone size; D and trimming were determined from the DNA. The sample profile shows about 210,000 clones; roughly 84% of them were found once. The ten largest clones add up to under 4% of the sample.

This clonotype originated in a woman younger than 45 who had been exposed to COVID-19. Recombination joined TRBV5-1 with TRBJ2-5, and the D gene may be TRBD2, 6 bases matching. Source material: PBMCs or T cells enriched from blood (not recorded which). The DNA reads as follows: TGCGCCAGCAGCTTGTGGGGCGATAGCGGTCAAGAGACCCAGTACTTC. Translated, it reads CASSLWGDSGQETQYF.